Each of the 5 T cell receptor beta chains below was sequenced from the same sample in a study of blood T cells in healthy people across ages (dated by TCRdb to between 2015 and 2016). Receptor libraries were prepared by 5' RACE. Sequencing took place on an Illumina HiSeq 2500. A second roughly 6 to 12 cycle PCR used a sample-barcoded 5' primer and a J-beta primer mix. TCRdb passed the public sequencing reads through fastp at Q25 and MiXCR, retaining productive beta sequences. Each record represents a unique CDR3 protein, reported with the most common genes and DNA among its rows. The sample table records more than 1.4 million distinct CDR3 sequences; 42% of these occur just once. In total, the top ten clones hold 7.9% of the sample. Source material: blood. These receptors all come from a woman between 18 and 30 years old in good health.

This clonotype occurred once. The DNA for the CDR3 is TGTGCCAGCAGTTACAGGGACTCTAACACTGAAGCTTTCTTT. Translation gives CASSYRDSNTEAFF. The rearrangement links TRBV6-5 to TRBJ1-1, with D perhaps matching TRBD1 (5 bases). Between the trimmed V and J ends, which lost 2 bases and 2 bases, there was a span of 9 bases. The CDR3 runs to 14 residues. CDR1 and CDR2 (germline): MNHEY, SVGAGI.

The rearrangement links TRBV10-3 to TRBJ2-3; D is possibly TRBD1 or TRBD2 (5 bases each). Germline CDR1 and CDR2: ENHRY and SYGVKD. This CDR3 has 15 residues. V shed 6 bases and J shed 4 bases, with 17 bases lying between them. As DNA, the CDR3 is TGTGCCATCAGCGAGGGGTGGGAGTCCTCAGATACGCAGTATTTT. It yields the protein CAISEGWESSDTQYF.

This clonotype was observed a few times. The chain is built from TRBV5-5 and TRBJ2-1, with 7 bases matching TRBD2. The germline gives CDR1 SGHKS, CDR2 YYEKEE (reference sequence). Trimming took 4 bases from V and 8 from J; bases not matched to a gene: 9. This CDR3 comprises 14 residues. The CDR3 sequence: CASSRAGLGDEQFF. CDR3 DNA: TGTGCCAGCAGCCGAGCCGGACTAGGCGATGAGCAGTTCTTC.

There are a few counts of this clonotype. V usage is TRBV4-1 and J usage is TRBJ1-4; D call uncertain. V was clipped by 1 base and J by 1 base, with 7 bases between them. Germline V gene data show CDR1 as MGHRA and CDR2 as YSYEKL. This CDR3 contains 15 residues. The CDR3: CASSQGVGTNEKLFF. DNA of the CDR3: TGCGCCAGCAGCCAAGGTGTCGGAACTAATGAAAAACTGTTTTTT.

The chain couples TRBV29-1 to TRBJ1-1; D is perhaps TRBD1 (5 bases). CDR3 length: 14 amino acids. Germline V CDR1 and CDR2: SQVTM, ANQGSEA. The V gene lost 3 bases and the J gene lost 5 bases, with 16 bases spanning the gap. The CDR3 here is CSVDEPGPGTEAFF. In DNA form, the CDR3 reads TGCAGCGTTGACGAACCGGGACCGGGGACTGAAGCTTTCTTT.